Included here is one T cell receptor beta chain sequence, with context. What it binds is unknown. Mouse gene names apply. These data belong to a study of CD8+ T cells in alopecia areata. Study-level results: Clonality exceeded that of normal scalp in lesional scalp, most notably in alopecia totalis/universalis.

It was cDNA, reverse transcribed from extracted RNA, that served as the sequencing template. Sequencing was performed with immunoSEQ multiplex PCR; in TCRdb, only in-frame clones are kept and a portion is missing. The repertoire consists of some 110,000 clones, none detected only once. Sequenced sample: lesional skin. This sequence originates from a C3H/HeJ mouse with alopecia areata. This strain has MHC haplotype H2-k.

This CDR3 reads CASSWDRGSDYTF. The sequenced CDR3 bases are TGTGCCAGCAGTTGGGACAGGGGTTCC. The chain employs TRBV19 and TRBJ1-2, with 10 bases fitting TRBD1. The sequenced fragment ends 4 residues before the CDR3 boundary, so the rest is inferred from the germline J gene. Germline CDR1 reads FNHDT; CDR2 reads SITEND (reference sequence). CDR3 length equals 13 residues.